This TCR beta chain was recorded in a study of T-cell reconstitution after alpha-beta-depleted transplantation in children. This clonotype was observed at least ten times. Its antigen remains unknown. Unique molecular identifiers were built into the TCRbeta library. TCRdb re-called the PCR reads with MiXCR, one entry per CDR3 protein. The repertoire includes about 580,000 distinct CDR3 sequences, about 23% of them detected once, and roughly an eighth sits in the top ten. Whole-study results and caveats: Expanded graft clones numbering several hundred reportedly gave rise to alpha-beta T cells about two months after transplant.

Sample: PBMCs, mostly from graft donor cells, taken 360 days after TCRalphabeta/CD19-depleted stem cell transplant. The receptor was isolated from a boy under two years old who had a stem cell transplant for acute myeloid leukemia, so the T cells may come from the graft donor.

CDR3 in amino acids: CASSNDRDRGQPQHF. The CDR3 DNA follows: TGTGCCAGCAGTAATGACAGGGATCGCGGTCAGCCCCAGCATTTT. The chain couples TRBV5-5 to TRBJ1-5, with TRBD1 identical over 7 bases. Germline CDR1 is SGHKS and CDR2 is YYEKEE (reference sequence). With V trimmed by 5 bases and J by 6 bases, 11 bases remained unmatched. The CDR3 loop spans 15 amino acids.